The rows below give T cell receptor beta chains drawn from one sample of a study of blood T cell repertoires in COVID-19. Repertoires were generated with immunoSEQ multiplex PCR, while TCRdb's copy carries only in-frame clones and drops some. The data hold fewer than 450,000 clones, with 88% observed a single time. Sequenced material: PBMCs or T cells enriched from blood (not recorded which). These receptors all come from a woman between 18 and 30 years old who had recovered from COVID-19. The CDR3 runs from the conserved cysteine through the conserved F or W. The D gene is left open where the match is weak. Size is omitted from some rows. Given values are once, few, many or a class for expanded clones.

few | TRBJ1-1 | TRBD1 | TRBV5-1 | CASSSGTGVQNTEAFF | TGCGCCAGCAGCTCCGGGACAGGGGTTCAGAACACTGAAGCTTTCTTT
- | TRBJ1-1 | TRBD1 | TRBV2 | CASRARTGGNTEAFF | TGTGCCAGCAGGGCTCGGACAGGGGGGAACACTGAAGCTTTCTTT
- | TRBJ2-3 | TRBD1 | TRBV6-2/TRBV6-3 | CASSYWQGADTQYF | TGTGCCAGCAGTTACTGGCAGGGGGCAGATACGCAGTATTTT
- | TRBJ2-7 | - | TRBV5-1 | CASSPTDYEQYF | TGCGCCAGCAGCCCCACAGACTACGAGCAGTACTTC
- | TRBJ2-1 | TRBD2 | TRBV10-3 | CAISLAGGPYEQFF | TGTGCCATCAGTCTAGCGGGGGGGCCTTATGAGCAGTTCTTC
- | TRBJ1-3 | TRBD1 | TRBV4-1 | CASSQVYRGEGNTIYF | TGCGCCAGCAGCCAAGTATACAGGGGAGAGGGAAACACCATATATTTT
- | TRBJ2-3 | TRBD2 | TRBV11-2 | CASRGVRYGTDTQYF | TGTGCCTCACGGGGGGTTCGATATGGCACAGATACGCAGTATTTT
- | TRBJ2-7 | - | TRBV5-4 | CASSPGAGSSYEQYF | TGTGCCAGCAGCCCAGGGGCAGGTAGCTCCTACGAGCAGTACTTC
- | TRBJ2-3 | - | TRBV20-1 | CSASTGTDTQYF | TGCAGTGCTAGTACGGGCACAGATACGCAGTATTTT
- | TRBJ2-1 | - | TRBV6-1 | CASSEVVENEQFF | TGTGCCAGCAGTGAAGTTGTTGAGAATGAGCAGTTCTTC
- | TRBJ1-2 | TRBD1 | TRBV7-2 | CASSSFARGIANYGYTF | TGTGCCAGCAGCAGCTTCGCCAGGGGGATAGCTAACTATGGCTACACCTTC
- | TRBJ2-7 | TRBD2 | TRBV6-5 | CASSYAGGEQYF | TGTGCCAGCAGTTACGCGGGGGGGGAGCAGTACTTC
- | TRBJ1-2 | - | TRBV5-4 | CASSLALGDEGYTF | TGTGCCAGCAGCTTGGCCTTAGGGGATGAGGGCTACACCTTC
once | TRBJ2-7 | - | TRBV30 | CAWSPGYEQYF | TGTGCCTGGTCCCCGGGCTACGAGCAGTACTTC
- | TRBJ1-2 | TRBD1 | TRBV19 | CASSQAGGYGYTF | TGTGCCAGTAGTCAGGCAGGGGGCTATGGCTACACCTTC
once | TRBJ2-3 | TRBD2 | TRBV5-1 | CASSTGLAGVTDTQYF | TGCGCCAGCAGCACTGGACTAGCGGGGGTCACAGATACGCAGTATTTT
- | TRBJ1-6 | TRBD1 | TRBV5-4 | CASSLGPGQGAVNGNSPLHF | TGTGCCAGCAGCTTGGGGCCGGGACAGGGGGCAGTAAATGGTAATTCACCCCTCCACTTT
- | TRBJ2-1 | - | TRBV7-9 | CASRQSSYNEQFF | TGTGCCAGTCGACAGTCCTCCTACAATGAGCAGTTCTTC
once | TRBJ2-7 | TRBD1 | TRBV16 | CASSQRDRYYEQYF | TGTGCCAGCAGCCAACGGGACAGGTACTACGAGCAGTACTTC
- | TRBJ2-3 | - | TRBV7-2 | CASSSSGRGTDTQYF | TGTGCCAGCAGCTCCTCGGGAAGGGGCACAGATACGCAGTATTTT
few | TRBJ1-1 | TRBD1 | TRBV6-5 | CASNPDRGREAFF | TGTGCCAGCAACCCGGACAGGGGTCGCGAAGCTTTCTTT
- | TRBJ1-3 | - | TRBV5-4 | CASSLVQGKVAGNTIYF | TGTGCCAGCAGCTTGGTACAGGGAAAGGTTGCTGGAAACACCATATATTTT
- | TRBJ2-2 | - | TRBV19 | CASKGSEFTGELFF | TGTGCCAGTAAGGGGTCAGAATTCACCGGGGAGCTGTTTTTT
- | TRBJ2-7 | TRBD2 | TRBV5-5 | CASSPSGGAYEQYF | TGTGCCAGCAGCCCCAGCGGGGGGGCCTACGAGCAGTACTTC
once | TRBJ1-3 | TRBD1 | TRBV5-1 | CASKTTGVGNTIYF | TGCGCCAGCAAAACGACAGGGGTAGGAAACACCATATATTTT
- | TRBJ1-1 | TRBD1 | TRBV5-1 | CASSLMTGTTEAFF | TGCGCCAGCAGCCTAATGACAGGGACCACTGAAGCTTTCTTT
few | TRBJ1-1 | - | TRBV4-3 | CASSQGPGQNTEAFF | TGCGCCAGCAGCCAAGGACCAGGACAGAACACTGAAGCTTTCTTT
- | TRBJ1-1 | TRBD1 | TRBV10-3 | CATWTGKGTEAFF | TGTGCCACCTGGACAGGGAAGGGCACTGAAGCTTTCTTT
- | TRBJ2-7 | TRBD1 | TRBV27 | CASSLRQGIYEQYF | TGTGCCAGCAGTTTAAGACAGGGCATATACGAGCAGTACTTC
- | TRBJ1-6 | TRBD1 | TRBV2 | CASRPGQGAYGDNSPLHF | TGTGCCAGCAGGCCGGGACAGGGGGCGTATGGGGATAATTCACCCCTCCACTTT
- | TRBJ1-4 | - | TRBV5-6 | CASSLTGLGPNEKLFF | TGTGCCAGCAGCTTGACAGGGCTTGGGCCTAATGAAAAACTGTTTTTT
- | TRBJ2-5 | - | TRBV6-1 | CASSDRSNRRYF | TGTGCCAGCAGTGATAGATCGAATCGAAGGTACTTC
- | TRBJ2-5 | TRBD1 | TRBV5-1 | CASSVKTGGGETQYF | TGCGCCAGCAGCGTAAAGACAGGGGGGGGAGAGACCCAGTACTTC
- | TRBJ1-1 | - | TRBV11-2 | CASSLSNTEAFF | TGTGCCAGCAGCCTCTCCAACACTGAAGCTTTCTTT
- | TRBJ2-7 | TRBD2 | TRBV11-2 | CASSKGLAGGEQYF | TGTGCCAGCAGCAAAGGACTAGCGGGGGGTGAGCAGTACTTC
- | TRBJ2-7 | TRBD1 | TRBV6-5 | CASRRDRGSYEQYF | TGTGCCAGCAGGAGGGACAGGGGCTCCTACGAGCAGTACTTC
- | TRBJ1-1 | TRBD1 | TRBV12-5 | CASGQRGQAFF | TGTGCTAGTGGGCAAAGGGGGCAAGCTTTCTTT
- | TRBJ2-7 | TRBD2 | TRBV19 | CASSQLAGTYEQYF | TGTGCCAGTAGTCAACTAGCGGGGACCTACGAGCAGTACTTC